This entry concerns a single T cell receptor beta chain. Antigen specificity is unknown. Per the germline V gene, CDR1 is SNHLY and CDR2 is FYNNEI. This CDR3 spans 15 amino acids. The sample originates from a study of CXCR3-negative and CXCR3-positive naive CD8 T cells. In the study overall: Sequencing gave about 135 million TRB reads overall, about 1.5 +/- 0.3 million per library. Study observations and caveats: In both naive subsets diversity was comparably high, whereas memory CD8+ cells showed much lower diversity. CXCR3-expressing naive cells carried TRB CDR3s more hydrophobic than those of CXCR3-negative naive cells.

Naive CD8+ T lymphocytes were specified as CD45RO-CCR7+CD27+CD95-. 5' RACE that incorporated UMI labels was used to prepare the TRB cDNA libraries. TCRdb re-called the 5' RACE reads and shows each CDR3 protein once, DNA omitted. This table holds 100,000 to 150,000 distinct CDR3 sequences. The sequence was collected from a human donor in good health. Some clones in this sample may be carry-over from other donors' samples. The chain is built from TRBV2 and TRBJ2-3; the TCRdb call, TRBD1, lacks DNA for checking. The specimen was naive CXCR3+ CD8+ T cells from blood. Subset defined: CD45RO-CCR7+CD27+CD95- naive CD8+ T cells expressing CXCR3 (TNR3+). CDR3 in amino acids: CARLTGQGSADTQYF.